The rows below give T cell receptor beta chains drawn from one sample of a study of cytomegalovirus exposure and HLA in healthy donors. Assay used: immunoSEQ multiplex PCR; TCRdb lists only in-frame clones, some missing. The sample consists of 55,000 to 70,000 clones, about 95% of them appearing once. Sequencing input: PBMCs. The receptor source for this set is a man between 18 and 35 years old in good health and CMV-seronegative. The CDR3 runs from the conserved cysteine through the conserved F or W. D genes are given only for firm matches. The size field is filled for only some rows; it gives once, few, many or a size class.

D: .
size: .
V: TRBV4-2
J: TRBJ1-4
CDR3: CASSQDTQGGEKLFF
DNA: TGTGCCAGCAGCCAAGATACCCAGGGTGGTGAAAAACTGTTTTTT

D: .
size: .
V: TRBV28
J: TRBJ1-5
CDR3: CASSSITGSQPQHF
DNA: TGTGCCAGCAGTTCGATTACAGGGTCTCAGCCCCAGCATTTT

D: TRBD1
size: once
V: TRBV27
J: TRBJ1-2
CDR3: CASSPGQGAPRYGYTF
DNA: TGTGCCAGCAGTCCGGGTCAGGGGGCCCCCAGGTATGGCTACACCTTC

D: TRBD1
size: once
V: TRBV5-1
J: TRBJ1-2
CDR3: CASSLVTGDYGYTF
DNA: TGCGCCAGCAGCTTGGTGACAGGGGACTATGGCTACACCTTC

D: TRBD1
size: .
V: TRBV7-8
J: TRBJ1-2
CDR3: CASSFDRALNYGYTF
DNA: TGTGCCAGCAGCTTTGACAGGGCTTTGAACTATGGCTACACCTTC

D: .
size: .
V: TRBV27
J: TRBJ2-7
CDR3: CASSSHYTHEQYF
DNA: TGTGCCAGCAGTTCCCACTACACCCACGAGCAGTACTTC

D: .
size: .
V: TRBV28
J: TRBJ2-3
CDR3: CASSLLRVPDTQYF
DNA: TGTGCCAGCAGTTTATTGCGGGTCCCAGATACGCAGTATTTT

D: TRBD2
size: .
V: TRBV19
J: TRBJ2-1
CDR3: CASSSPGLYNEQFF
DNA: TGTGCCAGTAGTTCACCGGGACTATACAATGAGCAGTTCTTC

D: .
size: .
V: TRBV15
J: TRBJ2-1
CDR3: CATSRDSYNEQFF
DNA: TGTGCCACCAGCAGAGACAGTTACAATGAGCAGTTCTTC

D: .
size: .
V: TRBV4-1
J: TRBJ1-4
CDR3: CASSQDLSRGNEKLFF
DNA: TGCGCCAGCAGCCAAGATTTATCCAGGGGAAATGAAAAACTGTTTTTT

D: .
size: .
V: TRBV28
J: TRBJ2-2
CDR3: CASSLVGGGWGTGELFF
DNA: TGTGCCAGCAGTTTAGTCGGAGGGGGCTGGGGCACCGGGGAGCTGTTTTTT

D: TRBD1
size: .
V: TRBV5-1
J: TRBJ1-5
CDR3: CASSPGTGVNQPQHF
DNA: TGCGCCAGCAGCCCCGGGACAGGGGTCAATCAGCCCCAGCATTTT

D: TRBD1
size: .
V: TRBV4-1
J: TRBJ1-5
CDR3: CASSQVPQGESNQPQHF
DNA: TGCGCCAGCAGCCAAGTGCCACAGGGGGAAAGCAATCAGCCCCAGCATTTT

D: TRBD2
size: once
V: TRBV7-2
J: TRBJ2-4
CDR3: CASSLDASGRNIQYF
DNA: TGTGCCAGCAGCTTAGATGCTAGCGGGAGAAACATTCAGTACTTC

D: TRBD2
size: .
V: TRBV13
J: TRBJ2-1
CDR3: CASSSGLAGVRQFF
DNA: TGTGCCAGCAGCTCCGGACTAGCGGGAGTAAGGCAGTTCTTC

D: TRBD1
size: .
V: TRBV6-6
J: TRBJ2-7
CDR3: CASSRDRNYEQYF
DNA: TGTGCCAGCAGCAGGGACAGAAACTACGAGCAGTACTTC

D: .
size: .
V: TRBV6-1
J: TRBJ2-7
CDR3: CASSPASSASYEQYF
DNA: TGTGCCAGCTCCCCGGCCTCTAGCGCCTCCTACGAGCAGTACTTC

D: TRBD2
size: .
V: TRBV7-2
J: TRBJ2-5
CDR3: CASSLDRASGQETQYF
DNA: TGTGCCAGCAGCTTAGATCGGGCTAGCGGCCAAGAGACCCAGTACTTC

D: .
size: .
V: TRBV11-3
J: TRBJ1-1
CDR3: CASSLDSSGLEAFF
DNA: TGTGCCAGCAGCTTAGACTCTAGCGGGTTGGAAGCTTTCTTT

D: TRBD2
size: .
V: TRBV28
J: TRBJ2-3
CDR3: CASSTSGRYGVTDTQYF
DNA: TGTGCCAGCTCGACTAGCGGGAGGTATGGGGTCACAGATACGCAGTATTTT

D: .
size: once
V: TRBV5-6
J: TRBJ1-5
CDR3: CASSLGQSNQPQHF
DNA: TGTGCCAGCAGCTTGGGACAGAGCAATCAGCCCCAGCATTTT

D: .
size: .
V: TRBV7-2
J: TRBJ2-7
CDR3: CASSEQGYEQYF
DNA: TGTGCCAGCAGCGAACAGGGCTACGAGCAGTACTTC

D: .
size: .
V: TRBV10-3
J: TRBJ2-1
CDR3: CAIMEDGEQFF
DNA: TGTGCCATCATGGAGGATGGTGAGCAGTTCTTC

D: TRBD2
size: once
V: TRBV11-3
J: TRBJ2-7
CDR3: CASSPPPSGRGPDDEQYF
DNA: TGTGCCAGCAGCCCCCCTCCTAGCGGGAGGGGGCCGGATGACGAGCAGTACTTC

D: .
size: once
V: TRBV4-1
J: TRBJ1-5
CDR3: CASSQETTGTQPQHF
DNA: TGCGCCAGCAGCCAAGAAACTACGGGAACTCAGCCCCAGCATTTT

D: TRBD1
size: .
V: TRBV27
J: TRBJ1-5
CDR3: CASSLRGTAQYSNQPQHF
DNA: TGTGCCAGCAGTTTGCGTGGGACAGCGCAGTATAGCAATCAGCCCCAGCATTTT

D: .
size: .
V: TRBV7-2
J: TRBJ2-7
CDR3: CASSSRLGWGQYF
DNA: TGTGCCAGCAGCTCGAGACTAGGGTGGGGGCAGTACTTC

D: .
size: .
V: TRBV6-5
J: TRBJ1-1
CDR3: CASSYFRKNTEAFF
DNA: TGTGCCAGCAGTTACTTCAGGAAGAACACTGAAGCTTTCTTT

D: .
size: .
V: TRBV5-1
J: TRBJ2-5
CDR3: CASSLDGTPQETQYF
DNA: TGCGCCAGCAGCTTGGACGGGACACCCCAAGAGACCCAGTACTTC

D: .
size: .
V: TRBV28
J: TRBJ2-1
CDR3: CASSLSRINEQFF
DNA: TGTGCCAGCAGTTTGTCTAGGATCAATGAGCAGTTCTTC

D: .
size: .
V: TRBV7-2
J: TRBJ2-1
CDR3: CASSLGRTDEQFF
DNA: TGTGCCAGCAGCTTAGGGCGAACAGATGAGCAGTTCTTC

D: .
size: .
V: TRBV2
J: TRBJ1-1
CDR3: CASKDSGNTEAFF
DNA: TGTGCCAGCAAGGACAGTGGGAACACTGAAGCTTTCTTT

D: TRBD2
size: .
V: TRBV5-1
J: TRBJ2-3
CDR3: CASSFVTSGSLGTQYF
DNA: TGCGCCAGCAGCTTCGTAACTAGCGGGAGCCTCGGTACGCAGTATTTT

D: TRBD1
size: .
V: TRBV19
J: TRBJ1-2
CDR3: CATLTTGDIHYGYTF
DNA: TGTGCCACCTTGACGACAGGGGACATTCACTATGGCTACACCTTC

D: .
size: .
V: TRBV6-5
J: TRBJ2-7
CDR3: CATRERATSLYEQYF
DNA: TGTGCCACGAGGGAGCGGGCGACTTCGCTCTACGAGCAGTACTTC

D: .
size: once
V: TRBV7-9
J: TRBJ2-7
CDR3: CASSSPGLYEQYF
DNA: TGTGCCAGCAGCTCCCCAGGACTGTACGAGCAGTACTTC

D: .
size: .
V: TRBV5-1
J: TRBJ2-1
CDR3: CASSWGRLNEQFF
DNA: TGCGCCAGCAGCTGGGGGCGGCTCAATGAGCAGTTCTTC

D: TRBD1
size: .
V: TRBV27
J: TRBJ1-2
CDR3: CASSWGTGINGYTF
DNA: TGTGCCAGCAGTTGGGGGACAGGGATTAATGGCTACACCTTC

D: .
size: .
V: TRBV15
J: TRBJ1-1
CDR3: CATSRDREKEAFF
DNA: TGTGCCACCAGCAGAGATAGGGAGAAAGAAGCTTTCTTT

D: .
size: .
V: TRBV6-1
J: TRBJ1-2
CDR3: CASSEQQNYGYTF
DNA: TGTGCCAGCAGTGAACAACAGAACTATGGCTACACCTTC

D: TRBD2
size: .
V: TRBV2
J: TRBJ2-7
CDR3: CASSEAVAGVREQYF
DNA: TGTGCCAGCAGTGAAGCTGTAGCGGGAGTACGCGAGCAGTACTTC

D: TRBD2
size: .
V: TRBV19
J: TRBJ2-5
CDR3: CASSMTSGSVETQYF
DNA: TGTGCCAGTAGTATGACTAGCGGGAGTGTTGAGACCCAGTACTTC

D: .
size: .
V: TRBV5-6
J: TRBJ1-1
CDR3: CASSPPGGNTEAFF
DNA: TGTGCCAGCAGCCCCCCGGGGGGCAACACTGAAGCTTTCTTT

D: TRBD1
size: .
V: TRBV30
J: TRBJ1-5
CDR3: CAWTQTGGGQPQHF
DNA: TGTGCCTGGACCCAGACAGGGGGTGGTCAGCCCCAGCATTTT

D: .
size: .
V: TRBV27
J: TRBJ1-1
CDR3: CASSPRSTNTEAFF
DNA: TGTGCCAGCAGCCCACGGAGCACGAACACTGAAGCTTTCTTT